This is a list of T cell receptor beta chains from one sample in a study of T cell responses to AZD1222 COVID-19 vaccine. The repertoire was sequenced with immunoSEQ multiplex PCR; TCRdb's copy has only in-frame clones and lacks some. In the table there are around 83,000 clones, roughly 88% of which are singletons. The material was peripheral blood, obtained on day 0 of AZD1222 vaccination. The receptors originated from an adult in good health. Both conserved end residues are part of each CDR3. The D gene is left open where the match is weak. Where a row states a size, it is once, few, many or the class of an expanded clone; other rows omit it.

d_gene,j_gene,abundance,v_gene,CDR3nt,CDR3aa
TRBD2,TRBJ2-7,-,TRBV19,TGTGCCAGTAGTCGCACGACTAGCGGGGGACCCAAAATCTCCTACGAGCAGTACTTC,CASSRTTSGGPKISYEQYF
TRBD2,TRBJ2-7,-,TRBV19,TGTGCCAGTAGTATAGTTCTAGCGGGTTCTTCCTACGAGCAGTACTTC,CASSIVLAGSSYEQYF
TRBD1,TRBJ1-1,-,TRBV19,TGTGCCAGTAGTGCAGGGGGGTGGACTGAAGCTTTCTTT,CASSAGGWTEAFF
-,TRBJ1-1,-,TRBV30,TGTGCCTGGAGTGTACGGAGGACTGAAGCTTTCTTT,CAWSVRRTEAFF
-,TRBJ1-3,-,TRBV4-3,TGCGCCAGCAGCCAAGAGGTGGGTGGGCACTCTGGAAACACCATATATTTT,CASSQEVGGHSGNTIYF
-,TRBJ2-4,-,TRBV30,TGTGCCTGGAGTGACGGTGGTGGGGGGCTCGTCAAAAACATTCAGTACTTC,CAWSDGGGGLVKNIQYF
-,TRBJ2-7,-,TRBV5-5,TGTGCCAGCAGCAACCACCCCTACGGGGGTCGGGGCGAGCAGTACTTC,CASSNHPYGGRGEQYF
-,TRBJ1-5,-,TRBV7-8,TGTGCCAGCAGCCTGGGTGGGGGGAGTGATCAGCCCCAGCATTTT,CASSLGGGSDQPQHF
-,TRBJ2-7,-,TRBV2,TGTGCCAGCCGCGAGCGCGGCTACGAGCAGTACTTC,CASRERGYEQYF
-,TRBJ2-7,-,TRBV18,TGTGCCAGCTCCCTAGACTACGAGCAGTACTTC,CASSLDYEQYF
TRBD2,TRBJ2-7,-,TRBV5-1,TGCGCCAGCAGCTGGGGACTAGCGGCGGGTAGCGAGCAGTACTTC,CASSWGLAAGSEQYF
-,TRBJ1-5,-,TRBV7-8,TGTGCCAGCAGCCAGGAGCGGCGCAATCAGCCCCAGCATTTT,CASSQERRNQPQHF
-,TRBJ1-1,-,TRBV19,TGTGCCAGTACCCCGGGGGCCCGGGTAACTGAAGCTTTCTTT,CASTPGARVTEAFF
-,TRBJ1-1,-,TRBV7-3,TGTGCCAGCAGCTTAACCGGGGCGGAGACTGAAGCTTTCTTT,CASSLTGAETEAFF
-,TRBJ1-2,-,TRBV20-1,TGCAGTGCGACGGATGACAAAGACTACACCTTC,CSATDDKDYTF
-,TRBJ1-4,few,TRBV3-1/TRBV3-2,TGTGCCAGCAGCCATTCGGGGGGCGAAGACGAAAAACTGTTTTTT,CASSHSGGEDEKLFF
TRBD2,TRBJ2-5,few,TRBV7-9,TGTGCCAGCAGAGCTAGCGGGGGTGAGACCCAGTACTTC,CASRASGGETQYF
-,TRBJ1-4,-,TRBV25-1,TGTGCCAGCAGTGATCAGGTCACAACTAATGAAAAACTGTTTTTT,CASSDQVTTNEKLFF
-,TRBJ1-3,-,TRBV3-1/TRBV3-2,TGTGCCAGCAGCCGAAGCACAGCCCACACCTCTGGAAACACCATATATTTT,CASSRSTAHTSGNTIYF
TRBD1,TRBJ1-1,many,TRBV4-2,TGTGCCAGCAGCCAAGATGCAGGGGGCTTGGGCACTGAAGCTTTCTTT,CASSQDAGGLGTEAFF
-,TRBJ1-3,-,TRBV6-1,TGTGCCAGCAGTGAACAGGCCTCCCACTCTGGAAACACCATATATTTT,CASSEQASHSGNTIYF
TRBD1,TRBJ1-1,-,TRBV4-2,TGTGCCAGCAGCTTGGGGCTGCGGACAGGAAAGGGCACTGAAGCTTTCTTT,CASSLGLRTGKGTEAFF
-,TRBJ2-5,-,TRBV2,TGTGCCAGCATCCTAATGCCGGGTGAGGGTACCGAGACCCAGTACTTC,CASILMPGEGTETQYF
-,TRBJ1-1,-,TRBV28,TGTGCCAGCAGTTTGAGTTCGCTAGGAATCGAGGCTTTCTTT,CASSLSSLGIEAFF
TRBD1,TRBJ2-7,-,TRBV5-4,TGTGCCAGCAGCTTGGGTGCGGACAGGGGGTCTTACGAGCAGTACTTC,CASSLGADRGSYEQYF
-,TRBJ2-2,-,TRBV12-5,TGTGCTAGTGGTTTGAGGCTAGCGTCCACCGGGGAGCTGTTTTTT,CASGLRLASTGELFF
-,TRBJ1-2,-,TRBV23-1,TGCGCCAGCAGCGGGGGGGCAGGGAAGGCGCACAACTATGGCTACACCTTC,CASSGGAGKAHNYGYTF
-,TRBJ2-7,-,TRBV11-3,TGTGCCAGCAGCTTAGCCACGAACTCCTACGAGCAGTACTTC,CASSLATNSYEQYF
-,TRBJ2-1,-,TRBV4-2,TGTGCCAGCAGCCAAGGGGGAGGTTTCTACAATGAGCAGTTCTTC,CASSQGGGFYNEQFF
TRBD1,TRBJ1-1,-,TRBV29-1,TGCAGCGTCAAACACGACAGGGACACTGAAGCTTTCTTT,CSVKHDRDTEAFF
-,TRBJ2-3,-,TRBV6-5,TGTGCCAGCAAGCTGGAACCAGATACGCAGTATTTT,CASKLEPDTQYF
-,TRBJ2-1,-,TRBV30,TGTGCCTTAAGCGGAACCATCAAAGCAGGCTCCTACAATGAGCAGTTCTTC,CALSGTIKAGSYNEQFF
TRBD1,TRBJ2-3,once,TRBV5-1,TGCGCCAGCAGCGTAGGGACAGGCACAGATACGCAGTATTTT,CASSVGTGTDTQYF
-,TRBJ1-1,-,TRBV6-5,TGTGCCAGCAGTTACTCGAGAGGGGGGAACACTGAAGCTTTCTTT,CASSYSRGGNTEAFF
TRBD1,TRBJ2-7,-,TRBV10-3,TGTGCCATCAGAAAGGACAGGGACTCCTACGAGCAGTACTTC,CAIRKDRDSYEQYF
TRBD1,TRBJ1-5,-,TRBV30,TGTGCCTGGAGTTCAGGGGGGGGCGGGGGGCAGCCCCAGCATTTT,CAWSSGGGGGQPQHF
-,TRBJ2-1,-,TRBV6-5,TGTGCCAGCAGTTACGGCGGAAGCTCCTACAATGAGCAGTTCTTC,CASSYGGSSYNEQFF
-,TRBJ2-1,-,TRBV7-8,TGTGCCAGCAGCTTAGGCGAGGCGGGCCATGAGCAGTTCTTC,CASSLGEAGHEQFF
TRBD1,TRBJ1-2,-,TRBV3-1/TRBV3-2,TGTGCCAGCAGCCAAGAGGTGGACAGGGAGTATACAAACTATGGCTACACCTTC,CASSQEVDREYTNYGYTF
TRBD1,TRBJ2-5,-,TRBV7-3,TGTGCCAGCAGCCTACAGGGGTGGTATGAGACCCAGTACTTC,CASSLQGWYETQYF
-,TRBJ1-2,-,TRBV5-1,TGCGCCAGCAGTATGGGGACACCAGCAAACTATGGCTACACCTTC,CASSMGTPANYGYTF
TRBD1,TRBJ2-5,-,TRBV20-1,TGCAGTAATAGACAGGGAGAGACCCAGTACTTC,CSNRQGETQYF
TRBD2,TRBJ2-1,-,TRBV14,TGTGCCAGCACCCCGCGGGGGACTTACAATGAGCAGTTCTTC,CASTPRGTYNEQFF
-,TRBJ2-7,-,TRBV4-1,TGCGCCAGCTCTCAAAGGGCAGGGTCCTACGAGCAGTACTTC,CASSQRAGSYEQYF
-,TRBJ1-2,-,TRBV2,TGTGCCAGCCTACGCAGCGGGGACGGCTATGGCTACACCTTC,CASLRSGDGYGYTF
-,TRBJ2-3,-,TRBV5-1,TGCGCCAGCAGCTTGGGGTCGTTGGGCACAGATACGCAGTATTTT,CASSLGSLGTDTQYF
TRBD2,TRBJ2-7,-,TRBV6-2/TRBV6-3,TGTGCCAGCAGTTACCCGGGGACTAGGGTCCGCATATCCTACGAGCAGTACTTC,CASSYPGTRVRISYEQYF
-,TRBJ2-4,once,TRBV11-2,TGTGCCAGCAGCTTGCGTCAGGGGCTATACATTCAGTACTTC,CASSLRQGLYIQYF
-,TRBJ1-6,-,TRBV27,TGTGCCAGCAGTTTGAAGAGGGATTCACCCCTCCACTTT,CASSLKRDSPLHF
-,TRBJ1-2,-,TRBV5-4,TGTGCCAGCAGCTTGGAGTTAGAGATCAGCTTTGGCTACACCTTC,CASSLELEISFGYTF
-,TRBJ2-3,once,TRBV9,TGTGCCAGCAGCGTAGTTCCAGCCCGAGAGAATACGCAGTATTTT,CASSVVPARENTQYF
-,TRBJ2-1,-,TRBV19,TGTGCCAGTAGTATAGTCGGGGGAGTCGGATACAATGAGCAGTTCTTC,CASSIVGGVGYNEQFF
TRBD2,TRBJ2-7,-,TRBV27,TGTGCCAGCAGTTTTTCAGCGGGAGAGGTTCCGGTCGAGCAGTACTTC,CASSFSAGEVPVEQYF
-,TRBJ1-5,-,TRBV6-5,TGTGCCAGCAGGGGGAGGAGGGAACAGCCCCAGCATTTT,CASRGRREQPQHF
TRBD1,TRBJ2-2,few,TRBV6-1,TGTGCCAGCAGTGTCGGGACAGGGGGCTTAAGAACCGGGGAGCTGTTTTTT,CASSVGTGGLRTGELFF
-,TRBJ1-4,once,TRBV12-3/TRBV12-4,TGTGCCAGCAGTTTGGGGGTTGAAAAACTGTTTTTT,CASSLGVEKLFF
-,TRBJ1-5,-,TRBV19,TGTGCCAGTAATGGGTATATCAATCAGCCCCAGCATTTT,CASNGYINQPQHF
-,TRBJ1-3,-,TRBV7-2,TGTGCCAGCAGCTACCGGGACGGCGGAAACACCATATATTTT,CASSYRDGGNTIYF
-,TRBJ1-5,few,TRBV24-1,TGTGCCACCAGTGACGCGTTACAGGGTGGCCATCAGCCCCAGCATTTT,CATSDALQGGHQPQHF
-,TRBJ1-1,-,TRBV19,TGTGCCAGTAGTGGGCTGGGAGGCACTGAAGCTTTCTTT,CASSGLGGTEAFF